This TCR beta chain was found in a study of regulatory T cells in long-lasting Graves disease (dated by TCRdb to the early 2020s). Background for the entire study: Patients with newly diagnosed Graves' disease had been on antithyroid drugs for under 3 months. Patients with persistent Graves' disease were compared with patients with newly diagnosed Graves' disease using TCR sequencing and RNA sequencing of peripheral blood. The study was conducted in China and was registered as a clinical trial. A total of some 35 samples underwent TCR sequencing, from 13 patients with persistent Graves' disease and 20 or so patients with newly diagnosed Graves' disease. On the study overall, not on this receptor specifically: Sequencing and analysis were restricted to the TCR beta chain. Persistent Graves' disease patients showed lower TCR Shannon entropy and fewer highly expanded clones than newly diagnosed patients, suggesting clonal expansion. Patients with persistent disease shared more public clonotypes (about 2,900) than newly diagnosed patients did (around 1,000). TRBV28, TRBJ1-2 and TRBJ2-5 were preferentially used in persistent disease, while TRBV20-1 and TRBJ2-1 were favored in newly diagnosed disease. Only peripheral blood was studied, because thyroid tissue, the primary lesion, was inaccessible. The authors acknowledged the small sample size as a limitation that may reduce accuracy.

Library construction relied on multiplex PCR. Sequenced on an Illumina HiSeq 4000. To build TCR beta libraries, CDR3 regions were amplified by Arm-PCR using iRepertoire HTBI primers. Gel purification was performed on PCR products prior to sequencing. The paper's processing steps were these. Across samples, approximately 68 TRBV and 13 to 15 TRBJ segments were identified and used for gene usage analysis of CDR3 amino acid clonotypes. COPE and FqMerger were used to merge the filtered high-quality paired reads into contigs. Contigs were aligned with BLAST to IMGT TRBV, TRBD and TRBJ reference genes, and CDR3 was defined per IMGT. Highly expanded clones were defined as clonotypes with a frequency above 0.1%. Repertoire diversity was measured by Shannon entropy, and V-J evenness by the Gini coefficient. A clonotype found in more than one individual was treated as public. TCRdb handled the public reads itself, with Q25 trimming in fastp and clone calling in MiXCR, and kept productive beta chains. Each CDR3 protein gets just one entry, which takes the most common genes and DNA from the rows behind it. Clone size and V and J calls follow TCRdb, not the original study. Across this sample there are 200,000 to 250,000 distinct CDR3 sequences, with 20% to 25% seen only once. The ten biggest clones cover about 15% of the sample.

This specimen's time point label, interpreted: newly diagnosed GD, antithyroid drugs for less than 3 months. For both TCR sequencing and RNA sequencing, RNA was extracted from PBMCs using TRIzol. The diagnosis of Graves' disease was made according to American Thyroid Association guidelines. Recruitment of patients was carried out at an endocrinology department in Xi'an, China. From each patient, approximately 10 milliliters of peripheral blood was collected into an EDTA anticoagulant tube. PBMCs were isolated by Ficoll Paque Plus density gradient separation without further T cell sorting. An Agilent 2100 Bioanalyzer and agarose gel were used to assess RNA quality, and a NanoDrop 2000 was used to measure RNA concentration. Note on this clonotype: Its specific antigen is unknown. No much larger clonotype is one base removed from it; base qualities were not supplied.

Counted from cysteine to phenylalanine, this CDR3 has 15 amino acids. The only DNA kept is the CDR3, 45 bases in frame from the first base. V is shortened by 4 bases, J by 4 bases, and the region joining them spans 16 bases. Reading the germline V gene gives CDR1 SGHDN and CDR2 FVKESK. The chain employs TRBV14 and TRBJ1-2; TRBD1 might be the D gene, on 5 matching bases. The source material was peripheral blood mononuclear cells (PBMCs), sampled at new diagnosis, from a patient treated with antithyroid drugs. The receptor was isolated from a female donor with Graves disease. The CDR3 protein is CASSLDRVALYGYTF. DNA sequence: TGTGCCAGCAGCCTCGACAGAGTCGCCCTCTATGGCTACACCTTC.